This TCR beta chain was found in a study of blood T cell repertoires in COVID-19 (TCRdb year 2020). In the study overall: The collaborator samples originated in the United States, Italy and Spain and spanned the acute and convalescent phases of COVID-19. Samples were obtained from the ongoing ImmuneRACE study (first 160 participants) and from about 1,300 subjects provided by 6 global collaborators. Where available, HLA class I and class II types were taken from metadata supplied by the sample provider and were not determined by assay-based typing. The repertoires were released in a freely available public database intended as a resource for research on the immune response to SARS-CoV-2. A de-identified subject ID, COVID-19 status, age in years and sex were almost always included in the sample metadata. The material from the prospective study consisted of cDNA or gDNA derived from T cells, B-cell-depleted T cells, or PBMCs. The dataset comprised deeply sampled blood TCRbeta repertoires from subjects exposed to, actively infected with, or recovered from COVID-19. General findings and caveats noted by the study authors: How much clinical and demographic metadata was included differed by source and by participant, and the metadata was provided uncurated.

Points on this clone: This receptor's antigen is unknown. No clone much larger than this one lies a single base away; base qualities are absent.

Participants in the prospective study were aged roughly 18 to 100 years, lived in about two dozen United States geographic areas, and enrolled through a virtual design. In the prospective study, participants were assigned to cohorts based on the clinical history participants reported in a screening survey and a study questionnaire. Recovered participants in ImmuneRACE Cohort 3 were defined as having two consecutive negative NP/OP PCR tests, clearance from a healthcare professional, or resolution of symptoms. Mobile phlebotomists in the prospective study collected whole blood, serum and a nasopharyngeal or oropharyngeal swab from every participant. Prospective study participants could optionally give additional blood draws and questionnaires over a roughly two-month period. Prospective study blood samples were shipped either frozen or at room temperature before DNA extraction. TCRbeta CDR3 regions were amplified from genomic DNA by means of the immunoSEQ Assay, a bias-controlled multiplex PCR. In the authors' own workflow: The number of nucleated cells in each sample was estimated by amplification of reference gene primers within the assay. Sequence reads were collapsed and filtered to measure the absolute abundance of every unique TCRbeta CDR3 rearrangement. For each sample, productive Simpson clonality was calculated as the square root of Simpson's diversity index over productive rearrangements. TCRdb's version of the immuneACCESS table is confined to in-frame rearrangements and falls short of the full clone set. An unresolved V gene accounts for under half of the shortfall where checked; the remainder is of unknown origin. V and J calls and clone size follow that table, whereas D and trimming were derived from the DNA. The sample records under 200,000 clones, 75% to 90% of which are singletons. The ten largest clones represent approximately 0.8% of the sample.

CDR1 and CDR2 are drawn from the germline V gene (reference sequence): MNHEY, SMNVEV. V loses 7 bases at its end and J loses 5 bases; junction bases beyond the gene matches: 4. The CDR3 starts with the cysteine, ends with the phenylalanine, and has 13 residues. The entry retains the CDR3 DNA only, 39 bases that are in frame from base 1. The sample consisted of PBMCs or T cells enriched from blood (not recorded which). The chain uses TRBV27 and TRBJ2-2, with 7 bases matching TRBD2. The source is a woman aged 18-30 years who had recovered from COVID-19. The CDR3 sequence is CASNLSGTGELFF. The nucleotide sequence is given as TGTGCCAGCAACCTTAGCGGGACCGGGGAGCTGTTTTTT.